The 10 T cell receptor beta chains below come from one sample, sequenced in a study of T cells after yellow fever vaccination (dated by TCRdb to the late 2010s). The treatment or condition tag for this specimen amounts to: live attenuated yellow fever vaccine strain. To prepare the library, 5' RACE was applied. Sequencing used an Illumina HiSeq 2500. TCRdb reprocessing: public reads trimmed at Q25 with fastp, clones called with MiXCR, in-frame beta chains kept. Each entry is one CDR3 protein sequence, shown with its most common DNA and genes. This sample gives a few hundred thousand distinct CDR3 sequences in total; about 8.3% of them show up just once. 15% to 20% of the sample rests with the top ten. The source material was PBMCs, sampled more than 40 days after the first yellow fever vaccination. Source of these receptors: a young man who received the YFV17D yellow fever vaccine.

The J gene is TRBJ2-7, the V gene TRBV5-1; 8 nucleotides align to TRBD1. The CDR3 covers 15 residues. Germline V lookup: CDR1 SGHRS, CDR2 YFSETQ. V shed 0 bases, J shed 5 bases, and the junction held 7 bases outside the gene matches. This CDR3 is CASSLARGQINEQYF. CDR3 DNA: TGCGCCAGCAGCTTGGCCAGGGGGCAGATCAACGAGCAGTACTTC.

This clonotype appeared many times. The rearrangement links TRBV19 to TRBJ1-1; no definite D call. The CDR3 extends over 12 amino acids. The V end lost 4 bases, the J end lost 1 base, and 4 bases lay between the germline ends. Looked up from germline, CDR1 is LNHDA and CDR2 is SQIVND (reference sequence). The CDR3 bases are TGTGCCAGTAGTAGCTGGAACACTGAAGCTTTCTTT. As protein: CASSSWNTEAFF.

The gene calls are TRBV20-1 and TRBJ1-4; 9 bases map to TRBD1. V shed 6 bases and J 7 bases; nucleotides not matched to a gene: 9. Germline CDR1 is DFQATT and CDR2 is SNEGSKA (reference sequence). The CDR3 totals 14 residues. The CDR3 protein is CSAPGTGFIEKLFF. The CDR3 region has the DNA TGCAGTGCACCCGGGACAGGGTTTATTGAAAAACTGTTTTTT.

The chain couples TRBV7-3 to TRBJ2-1; perhaps TRBD2 as D (6 bases). The CDR3 loop spans 15 amino acids. V was clipped by 2 bases and J by 4 bases, with 12 bases between them. Germline V gene data show CDR1 as SGHTA and CDR2 as FQGTGA. CDR3 amino acids: CASSLGGVIYNEQFF. In DNA form, the CDR3 reads TGTGCCAGCAGCTTAGGCGGGGTGATTTACAATGAGCAGTTCTTC.

This chain joins TRBV27 and TRBJ1-6; no definite D call. V lost 5 bases and J 8 bases, leaving 16 bases between the germline ends. Germline CDR1 and CDR2: MNHEY and SMNVEV (reference sequence). The CDR3 spans 15 residues. CDR3: CASSGGLIGHSPLHF. The CDR3 coding sequence is TGTGCCAGCAGTGGCGGACTAATCGGACATTCACCCCTCCACTTT.

This chain connects TRBV5-1 to TRBJ1-1; D remains ambiguous. Germline V CDR1 and CDR2: SGHRS, YFSETQ. The CDR3 runs 14 residues. Trimming shortened V by 1 base and J by 1 base, and 8 bases separated the two germline ends. The CDR3 nucleotides read TGCGCCAGCAGCTTGACACTATCGAACACTGAAGCTTTCTTT. It is translated as CASSLTLSNTEAFF.

This clonotype was detected only a few times. The chain couples TRBV4-1 to TRBJ2-3; 11 bases line up with TRBD2. This CDR3 has 15 residues. V was pared by 6 bases and J by 8 bases, with 10 bases of the junction left unmatched. Germline CDR1 MGHRA, CDR2 YSYEKL. The CDR3 sequence is CASRPTSGDPGTQYF. CDR3 nucleotide sequence: TGCGCCAGCAGACCGACTAGCGGGGACCCCGGTACGCAGTATTTT.

Ten or more counts support this clonotype. The chain joins TRBV7-8 to TRBJ2-3; 8 bases map to TRBD2. This CDR3 region has 16 residues. Trimming cost V 5 bases and J 3 bases; bases outside gene matches: 10. From germline, CDR1 is SGHVS and CDR2 FQNEAQ. The CDR3 reads CASSPRPGGATDTQYF. The CDR3 DNA is TGTGCCAGCAGCCCCCGGCCCGGGGGGGCAACAGATACGCAGTATTTT.

This clonotype was detected only a few times. V gene TRBV5-1 combines with J gene TRBJ2-6, with a possible D match to TRBD2 (5 bases). Germline V CDR1 and CDR2: SGHRS, YFSETQ. CDR3 length equals 17 residues. V was pared by 0 bases and J by 0 bases, with 10 bases between. This CDR3 is CASSLGGGSSGANVLTF. In DNA form, the CDR3 reads TGCGCCAGCAGCTTGGGAGGAGGTAGCTCTGGGGCCAACGTCCTGACTTTC.

The V call is TRBV12-3 or TRBV12-4, the J call TRBJ2-1; D is possibly TRBD1 (6 bases). The CDR3 loop spans 20 amino acids. V lost 6 bases, J lost 3 bases, and 30 bases lay in between. The CDR3 DNA reads as TGTGCCAGCAGCACTAAGGTGAATTCCCCCCGGACAGAGAACTACAATGAGCAGTTCTTC. It is translated as CASSTKVNSPRTENYNEQFF.